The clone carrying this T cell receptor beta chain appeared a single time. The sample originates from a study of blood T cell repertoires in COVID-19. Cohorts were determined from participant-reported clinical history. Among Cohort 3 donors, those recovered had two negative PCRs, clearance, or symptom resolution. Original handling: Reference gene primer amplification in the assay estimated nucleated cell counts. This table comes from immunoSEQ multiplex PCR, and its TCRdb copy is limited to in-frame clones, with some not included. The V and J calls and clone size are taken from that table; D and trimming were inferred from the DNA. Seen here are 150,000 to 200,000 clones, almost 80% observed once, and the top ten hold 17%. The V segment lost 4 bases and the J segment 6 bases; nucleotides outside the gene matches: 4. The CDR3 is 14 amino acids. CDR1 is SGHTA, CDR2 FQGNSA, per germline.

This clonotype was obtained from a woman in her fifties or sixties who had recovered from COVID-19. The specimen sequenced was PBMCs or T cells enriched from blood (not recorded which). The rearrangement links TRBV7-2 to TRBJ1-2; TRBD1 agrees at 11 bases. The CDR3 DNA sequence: TGTGCCAGCAGCTATGGACAGGGGGCAAATGGCTACACCTTC. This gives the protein CASSYGQGANGYTF. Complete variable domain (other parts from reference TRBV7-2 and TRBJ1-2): GAGVSQSPSNKVTEKGKDVELRCDPISGHTALYWYRQSLGQGLEFLIYFQGNSAPDKSGLPSDRFSAERTGGSVSTLTIQRTQQEDSAVYLCASSYGQGANGYTFGSGTRLTVV.